Listed below are T cell receptor beta chains from one sample, sequenced in a study of CD8+CD57+ T cells in acquired aplastic anemia. A single record per CDR3 protein comes from TCRdb applying MiXCR to the reads. The table lists 60,000 to 75,000 distinct CDR3 sequences, less than 65% of them singletons, with 2% to 2.5% in the top ten. Sequencing was performed on sorted CD4+, CD8+, or CD8+CD57+ T cells (not recorded which) from PBMCs. These receptors came from a human donor in good health, serving as a control. Both conserved end residues are part of each CDR3. D genes are given only for firm matches. Clone size appears in some rows only: once, few, many, or a class for an expanded clone.

J gene | CDR3 length | clone size | D gene | V gene | CDR3 protein | CDR3 DNA
TRBJ1-5 | 16 | many | . | TRBV7-9 | CASSSGKGGSNQPQHF | TGTGCCAGCAGCTCAGGGAAGGGGGGGAGCAATCAGCCCCAGCATTTT
TRBJ1-1 | 15 | many | . | TRBV5-4 | CASSQGTGWSTEAFF | TGTGCCAGCAGCCAGGGGACGGGATGGAGCACTGAAGCTTTCTTT
TRBJ1-5 | 13 | . | . | TRBV2 | CASSDRRNQPQHF | TGTGCCAGCAGTGACCGAAGAAATCAGCCCCAGCATTTT
TRBJ1-5 | 16 | many | . | TRBV5-1 | CASSRDGGRGNQPQHF | TGCGCCAGCAGCCGAGACGGGGGGCGCGGAAATCAGCCCCAGCATTTT
TRBJ2-7 | 16 | . | . | TRBV10-3 | CAISDRSSDTSYEQYF | TGTGCCATCAGTGATAGGAGTAGCGATACTTCCTACGAGCAGTACTTC
TRBJ2-3 | 17 | . | TRBD2 | TRBV10-1 | CASTRGLAGGFTDTQYF | TGCGCCAGCACCCGAGGACTAGCGGGAGGCTTCACAGATACGCAGTATTTT
TRBJ1-1 | 15 | many | . | TRBV20-1 | CSASSWGRKNTEAFF | TGCAGTGCCAGTAGTTGGGGACGCAAGAACACTGAAGCTTTCTTT
TRBJ2-1 | 14 | . | . | TRBV25-1 | CASSEFGGGNEQFF | TGTGCCAGCAGTGAATTCGGGGGCGGCAATGAGCAGTTCTTC
TRBJ1-1 | 11 | many | . | TRBV20-1 | CSAKRDTEAFF | TGCAGTGCGAAACGGGACACTGAAGCTTTCTTT
TRBJ2-7 | 19 | . | TRBD2 | TRBV5-1 | CASSSSPGLAGVISNEQYF | TGCGCCAGCAGCTCTTCCCCGGGACTAGCGGGAGTTATTAGCAACGAGCAGTACTTC
TRBJ2-7 | 17 | . | TRBD1 | TRBV15 | CATSRGDGTGGTYEQYF | TGTGCCACCAGCAGAGGCGATGGGACAGGGGGTACCTACGAGCAGTACTTC
TRBJ1-1 | 12 | . | . | TRBV7-2 | CASSLVGYEAFF | TGTGCCAGCAGCTTAGTTGGGTATGAAGCTTTCTTT
TRBJ1-5 | 15 | many | . | TRBV6-5 | CASSYSFRVNQPQHF | TGTGCCAGCAGTTACTCCTTCAGGGTTAATCAGCCCCAGCATTTT